This TCR beta chain was sequenced in a study of blood T cell repertoires in COVID-19. Germline trimming cut 4 bases from V and 4 bases from J; bases unmatched to any gene: 7. The germline V gene has CDR1 PRHDT and CDR2 FYEKMQ (reference sequence). This CDR3 comprises 16 residues. Using immunoSEQ multiplex PCR, the repertoire was profiled, and TCRdb retains in-frame clones only, with some absent. In the table there are hundreds of thousands of clones, 88% of which are singletons. A few counts support this clone. Material for sequencing was PBMCs or T cells enriched from blood (not recorded which). The rearrangement joins TRBV13 to TRBJ1-3; 10 nucleotides line up with TRBD1. The sequence derives from a woman aged 40 to 49 with acute COVID-19. As DNA, the CDR3 is TGTGCCAGCAGCTCCCGGGACAGGGGAGGCGGAAACACCATATATTTT. Amino acids: CASSSRDRGGGNTIYF.